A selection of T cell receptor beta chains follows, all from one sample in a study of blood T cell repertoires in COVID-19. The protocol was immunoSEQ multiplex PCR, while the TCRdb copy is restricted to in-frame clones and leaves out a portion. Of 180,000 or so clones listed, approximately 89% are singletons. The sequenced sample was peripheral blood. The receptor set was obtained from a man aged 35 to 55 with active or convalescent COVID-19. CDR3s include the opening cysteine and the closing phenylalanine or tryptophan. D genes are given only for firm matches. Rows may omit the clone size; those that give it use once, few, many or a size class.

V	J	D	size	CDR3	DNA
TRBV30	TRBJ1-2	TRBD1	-	CACYPGVTGAGYTF	TGTGCCTGTTACCCTGGGGTGACAGGGGCCGGCTACACCTTC
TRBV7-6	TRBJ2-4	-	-	CASSFMKTDPTGGWIQYF	TGTGCCAGCAGCTTTATGAAAACGGACCCAACTGGAGGTTGGATTCAGTACTTC
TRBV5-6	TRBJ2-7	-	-	CASSRGASGEQYF	TGTGCCAGCAGCAGAGGAGCCTCCGGCGAGCAGTACTTC
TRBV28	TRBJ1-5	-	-	CASSFYKWGGPRNQPQHF	TGTGCCAGCAGCTTTTATAAGTGGGGGGGCCCTCGCAATCAGCCCCAGCATTTT
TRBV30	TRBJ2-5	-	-	CAWRLKGQETQYF	TGTGCCTGGAGGCTAAAGGGGCAAGAGACCCAGTACTTC
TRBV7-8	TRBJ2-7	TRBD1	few	CASSPKAGQGNYEQYF	TGTGCCAGCAGCCCTAAAGCGGGACAGGGAAACTACGAGCAGTACTTC
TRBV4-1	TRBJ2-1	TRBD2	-	CASSQRGAGDLIHEQFF	TGCGCCAGCAGCCAAAGAGGAGCGGGGGATTTAATCCATGAGCAGTTCTTC
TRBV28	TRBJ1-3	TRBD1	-	CASSTGTGYTIYF	TGTGCCAGCAGTACCGGGACAGGGTACACCATATATTTT
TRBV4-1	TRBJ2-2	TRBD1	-	CASSQSQGALTGELFF	TGCGCCAGCAGCCAATCCCAGGGGGCGCTTACCGGGGAGCTGTTTTTT
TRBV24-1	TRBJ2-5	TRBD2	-	CATSDSRLAGGEETQYF	TGTGCCACCAGTGATTCTCGACTAGCGGGGGGCGAAGAGACCCAGTACTTC
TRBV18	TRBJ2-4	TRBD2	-	CASSPPSIGGDIQYF	TGTGCCAGCTCACCACCCTCGATCGGGGGGGACATTCAGTACTTC
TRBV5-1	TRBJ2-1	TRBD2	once	CASTLWTSGGNEQFF	TGCGCCAGCACCCTCTGGACTAGCGGGGGCAATGAGCAGTTCTTC
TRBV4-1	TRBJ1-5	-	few	CASSQDALQGHQPQHF	TGCGCCAGCAGCCAAGATGCGTTGCAGGGGCACCAGCCCCAGCATTTT
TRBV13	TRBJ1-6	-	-	CASSGAGLTGSPLHF	TGTGCCAGCAGCGGAGCAGGGTTGACGGGCTCACCCCTCCACTTT
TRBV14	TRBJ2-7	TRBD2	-	CASSQVRGGEQYF	TGTGCCAGCAGCCAAGTTCGCGGGGGGGAGCAGTACTTC
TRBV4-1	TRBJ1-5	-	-	CASSPWTNDYQPQHF	TGCGCCAGCAGCCCCTGGACAAACGATTATCAGCCCCAGCATTTT
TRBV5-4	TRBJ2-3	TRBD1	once	CASSPGTGSQLDTQYF	TGTGCCAGCAGCCCGGGGACAGGCTCCCAGTTAGATACGCAGTATTTT
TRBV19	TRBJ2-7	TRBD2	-	CASRASGGPYEQYF	TGTGCCAGTAGGGCTAGCGGGGGCCCCTACGAGCAGTACTTC
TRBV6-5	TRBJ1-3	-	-	CASSRGGGEGNTIYF	TGTGCCAGCAGCCGCGGAGGGGGGGAGGGAAACACCATATATTTT
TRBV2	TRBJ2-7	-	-	CASSVSVYAYEQYF	TGTGCCAGCAGCGTCAGTGTTTATGCCTACGAGCAGTACTTC
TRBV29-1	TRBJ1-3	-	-	CSVAWQGGNTIYF	TGCAGCGTTGCTTGGCAGGGAGGAAACACCATATATTTT
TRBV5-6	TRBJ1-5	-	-	CASSLEGGNSNQPQHF	TGTGCCAGCAGCTTGGAGGGAGGGAATAGCAATCAGCCCCAGCATTTT
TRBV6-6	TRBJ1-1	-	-	CASSFLGGMNTEAFF	TGTGCCAGCAGTTTCCTGGGGGGGATGAACACTGAAGCTTTCTTT
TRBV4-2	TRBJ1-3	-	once	CASSQERSSRNTIYF	TGTGCCAGCAGCCAAGAAAGATCCAGTAGAAACACCATATATTTT
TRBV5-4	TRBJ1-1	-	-	CASSLFGMNTEAFF	TGTGCCAGCAGCTTGTTCGGTATGAACACTGAAGCTTTCTTT
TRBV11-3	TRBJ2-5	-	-	CASSWGQSETQYF	TGTGCCAGCAGCTGGGGGCAGTCGGAGACCCAGTACTTC
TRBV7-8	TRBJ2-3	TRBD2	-	CASSLRGGGALVTDTQYF	TGTGCCAGCAGCTTACGGGGCGGGGGGGCTTTGGTAACAGATACGCAGTATTTT
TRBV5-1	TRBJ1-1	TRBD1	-	CASSSPGQLNTEAFF	TGCGCCAGCAGCTCTCCGGGACAGCTGAACACTGAAGCTTTCTTT
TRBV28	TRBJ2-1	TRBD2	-	CASTLGTSGLNEQFF	TGTGCCAGCACCCTCGGGACTAGTGGCCTCAATGAGCAGTTCTTC
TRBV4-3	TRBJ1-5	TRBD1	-	CASSPTGEDNQPQHF	TGCGCCAGCAGCCCCACAGGGGAGGATAATCAGCCCCAGCATTTT
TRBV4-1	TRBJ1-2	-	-	CASSQEAGKFGYTF	TGCGCCAGCAGCCAAGAGGCAGGGAAATTTGGCTACACCTTC
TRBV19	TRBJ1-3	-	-	CASTKNSGNTIYF	TGTGCCAGTACCAAAAACTCTGGAAACACCATATATTTT
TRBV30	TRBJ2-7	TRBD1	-	CAWTRQGVSEQYF	TGTGCCTGGACCAGACAGGGCGTATCCGAGCAGTACTTC
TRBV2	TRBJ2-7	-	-	CASSDLEGGEQYF	TGTGCCAGCAGTGATTTAGAGGGCGGCGAGCAGTACTTC
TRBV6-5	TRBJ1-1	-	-	CASSYSDSLNTEAFF	TGTGCCAGCAGTTACTCCGACAGCTTGAACACTGAAGCTTTCTTT
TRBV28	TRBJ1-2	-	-	CASSLGAGNYGYTF	TGTGCCAGCAGTTTAGGCGCAGGGAACTATGGCTACACCTTC
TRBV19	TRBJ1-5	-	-	CASSLGASNQPQHF	TGTGCCAGTAGCCTGGGGGCTAGCAATCAGCCCCAGCATTTT
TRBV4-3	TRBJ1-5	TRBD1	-	CASSQSGGQGHQPQHF	TGCGCCAGCAGCCAAAGCGGGGGACAGGGTCATCAGCCCCAGCATTTT
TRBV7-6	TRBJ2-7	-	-	CASSLKASPPYEQYF	TGTGCCAGCAGCTTAAAGGCTAGCCCGCCCTACGAGCAGTACTTC
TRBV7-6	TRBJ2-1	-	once	CASSHPLSGNEQFF	TGTGCCAGCAGCCACCCTTTGTCGGGAAATGAGCAGTTCTTC
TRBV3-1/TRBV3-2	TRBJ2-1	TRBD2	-	CASSQPGGNSNEQFF	TGTGCCAGCAGCCAACCGGGGGGTAACTCGAATGAGCAGTTCTTC
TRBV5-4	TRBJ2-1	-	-	CASSLVKSSYNEQFF	TGTGCCAGCAGCTTGGTCAAGAGCTCCTACAATGAGCAGTTCTTC
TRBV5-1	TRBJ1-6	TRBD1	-	CASSSDRYNSPLHF	TGCGCCAGCAGTTCGGACAGGTATAATTCACCCCTCCACTTT
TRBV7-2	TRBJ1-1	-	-	CASSLRAGSMDTEAFF	TGTGCCAGCAGCTTAAGGGCGGGGAGTATGGACACTGAAGCTTTCTTT
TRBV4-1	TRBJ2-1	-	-	CASNQPAFSSQLGVRSYNEQFF	TGCGCCAGCAACCAGCCCGCGTTTAGCAGCCAGTTAGGCGTGCGCTCCTACAATGAGCAGTTCTTC
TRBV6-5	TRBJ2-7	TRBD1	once	CASSRGQGYEQYF	TGTGCCAGCAGTCGGGGACAGGGATACGAGCAGTACTTC
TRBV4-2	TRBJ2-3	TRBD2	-	CASSPVGTSPDTQYF	TGTGCCAGCAGCCCGGTGGGGACTAGTCCGGATACGCAGTATTTT
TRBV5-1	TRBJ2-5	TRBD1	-	CASSLASTGETQYF	TGCGCCAGCAGCTTGGCTTCGACAGGGGAGACCCAGTACTTC
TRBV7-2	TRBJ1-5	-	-	CASSSGFGQPQHF	TGTGCCAGCAGCTCAGGGTTTGGTCAGCCCCAGCATTTT
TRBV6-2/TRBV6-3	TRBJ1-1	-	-	CASSYSNRGTEAFF	TGTGCCAGCAGTTACTCGAACCGGGGTACTGAAGCTTTCTTT
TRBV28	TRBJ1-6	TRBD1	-	CASSLGTGGRSPLHF	TGTGCCAGCAGTTTGGGGACAGGGGGCCGTTCACCCCTCCACTTT
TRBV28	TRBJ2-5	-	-	CASSGQSSGTQYF	TGTGCCAGCAGTGGACAATCATCCGGGACCCAGTACTTC
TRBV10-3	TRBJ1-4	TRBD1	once	CAIRTGEQEKLFF	TGTGCCATCCGGACAGGGGAACAGGAAAAACTGTTTTTT
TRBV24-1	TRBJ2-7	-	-	CATSDSFQQYF	TGTGCCACCAGTGACTCCTTCCAGCAGTACTTC